This entry lists 25 T cell receptor beta chains sequenced from one sample in a study of neurological immune-mediated disorders (dated by TCRdb to the late 2010s). The library was prepared using 5' RACE. Reads for this sample came from an Illumina HiSeq 2500. The public reads were run again by TCRdb, first through fastp at Q25 and then through MiXCR, and only productive beta chains were kept. All rows with the same CDR3 protein become a single entry with the most common DNA and genes. Recorded for this sample are about 120,000 distinct CDR3 sequences; roughly 3.1% of them occurred a single time. Clones ranked in the top ten supply roughly 1.3% of the sample. The specimen sequenced was PBMCs. All receptors derive from a woman aged 30 to 39 with multiple sclerosis.

The chain links TRBV27 to TRBJ2-5; D is ambiguous. V was clipped by 3 bases and J by 2 bases, with 16 bases between them. Per germline, CDR1 MNHEY and CDR2 SMNVEV (reference sequence). CDR3 length equals 16 residues. The CDR3 sequence: CASSFTPRGRQETQYF. Here the CDR3 DNA reads TGTGCCAGCAGTTTCACCCCGCGCGGACGGCAAGAGACCCAGTACTTC.

There are many counts of this clonotype. J is TRBJ2-7 and V is TRBV5-1; no clear D. Germline V CDR1 and CDR2: SGHRS, YFSETQ. The V end lost 2 bases, the J end lost 1 base, and 13 bases lay between the germline ends. This CDR3 contains 15 residues. In DNA, the CDR3 is TGCGCCAGCAGCTTCGGATTAATAAAGTCCTACGAGCAGTACTTC. Its translation: CASSFGLIKSYEQYF.

At least ten counts were recorded for this clonotype. The chain links TRBV4-3 to TRBJ2-2; no definite D call. The CDR3 sequence is 15 residues long. V gave up 0 bases and J gave up 1 base, with 6 bases separating them. CDR1 and CDR2 (germline): LGHNA, YSLEER. The CDR3 protein is CASSQDRVNTGELFF. The DNA for the CDR3 is TGCGCCAGCAGCCAAGATAGGGTGAACACCGGGGAGCTGTTTTTT.

There are many counts of this clonotype. This rearrangement joins TRBV5-5 to TRBJ2-3; no definite D call. The CDR3 is 15 residues long. V was trimmed by 1 base and J by 4 bases, leaving 13 bases between them. Germline assignment: CDR1 SGHKS and CDR2 YYEKEE (reference sequence). The DNA for the CDR3 is TGTGCCAGCAGCTTGACCGACCGGATCCCAGATACGCAGTATTTT. Its protein is CASSLTDRIPDTQYF.

The table lists this clonotype with many counts. The V gene is TRBV5-1, the J gene TRBJ2-7, with 11 nucleotides matching TRBD1. The CDR3 length is 19 residues. Trimming took 4 bases from V and 4 from J; bases not matched to a gene: 19. Germline lookup yields CDR1 SGHRS and CDR2 YFSETQ. CDR3 region: CASSQHPTPGTGGIYEQYF. CDR3 in DNA: TGCGCCAGCAGCCAGCACCCTACTCCAGGGACAGGGGGAATTTACGAGCAGTACTTC.

This clonotype occurred many times. The chain recombines TRBV20-1 with TRBJ1-2, with D tentatively TRBD1 (5 bases). The V gene lost 5 bases and the J gene lost 8 bases, with 21 bases spanning the gap. This CDR3 has 14 amino acids. From germline, CDR1 is DFQATT and CDR2 SNEGSKA (reference sequence). The CDR3 sequence: CSAPLGGSDSGYTF. In DNA, the CDR3 is TGCAGTGCTCCGCTGGGGGGGAGCGACTCCGGCTACACCTTC.

This clonotype was seen many times. CDR3 DNA sequence: TGCGCCAGCAGCCCGGGAGCTCCGCATACGCAGTATTTT. Its protein is CASSPGAPHTQYF. The chain has TRBV4-1 and TRBJ2-3, with D perhaps TRBD2 (6 bases). The CDR3 spans 13 residues. Germline V gene sequence: CDR1 MGHRA, CDR2 YSYEKL. Trimming removed 4 bases at V and 7 bases at J, with 12 bases between.

This clonotype showed up many times. The rearrangement joins TRBV5-6 to TRBJ1-2; 8 nucleotides line up with TRBD1. CDR3 length: 14 amino acids. V dropped 4 bases and J dropped 7; count of bases not matched to a gene: 9. Looked up from germline, CDR1 is SGHDT and CDR2 is YYEEEE. The CDR3 region is CASSGVGTGVGYTF. The CDR3 DNA reads TGTGCCAGCAGCGGGGTCGGGACAGGAGTTGGCTACACCTTC.

This clonotype has at least ten counts. The chain links TRBV20-1 to TRBJ1-2, with TRBD1 identical over 8 bases. This CDR3 is built from 14 residues. V lost 6 bases and J lost 8; bases outside the gene matches: 14. Per germline, CDR1 DFQATT and CDR2 SNEGSKA (reference sequence). This CDR3 reads CSATHPDRGHGYTF. CDR3 bases: TGCAGTGCCACACACCCCGACAGGGGTCACGGCTACACCTTC.

This clonotype appeared many times. The chain carries TRBV20-1 and TRBJ1-3; D uncertain. CDR3 size: 12 residues. The germline gives CDR1 DFQATT, CDR2 SNEGSKA (reference sequence). V dropped 4 bases and J dropped 0 bases, with 4 bases sitting between them. CDR3 sequence reads: CSAMDSGNTIYF. Here the CDR3 DNA reads TGCAGTGCTATGGACTCTGGAAACACCATATATTTT.

This clonotype has at least ten counts. This chain uses TRBV20-1 with TRBJ2-1; 7 bases align to TRBD1. The germline V gene encodes CDR1 DFQATT and CDR2 SNEGSKA (reference sequence). V shed 3 bases and J 11 bases; nucleotides not matched to a gene: 7. The CDR3 runs 12 residues. Here the CDR3 DNA reads TGCAGTGCTAGTGGAACAGGGGTTCAGCAGTTCTTC. Its protein is CSASGTGVQQFF.

This clonotype was picked up many times. CDR3 loop: CASSYGQGSGNTIYF. CDR3 DNA sequence: TGTGCCAGCAGTTACGGCCAGGGATCCGGAAACACCATATATTTT. This chain uses TRBV6-5 with TRBJ1-3, with D tentatively TRBD1 (5 bases). With 2 bases removed from V and 4 bases from J, the gap between germline ends came to 12 bases. The CDR3 has 15 residues. Germline CDR1 is MNHEY and CDR2 is SVGAGI.

This clonotype occurred many times. The chain is built from TRBV20-1 and TRBJ2-7; D is uncertain. Germline-derived CDR1 and CDR2 are DFQATT and SNEGSKA (reference sequence). The CDR3 totals 11 residues. V lost 6 bases to trimming and J lost 0 bases, with 6 bases between them. CDR3 nucleotides: TGCAGTGCAAGTAGCTCCTACGAGCAGTACTTC. This gives the protein CSASSSYEQYF.

The sample holds many counts of this clonotype. V gene TRBV7-2 combines with J gene TRBJ2-1; D unresolved. Germline CDR1 and CDR2: SGHTA and FQGNSA. The V and J ends lost 5 bases and 5 bases respectively, with 13 bases between them. The CDR3 sequence is 14 residues long. This CDR3 is CASSAVGINNEQFF. As DNA, the CDR3 is TGTGCCAGCAGCGCTGTCGGAATCAACAATGAGCAGTTCTTC.

Regarding this clonotype: A much larger clone differs from this one at a single base, so this may be a read error. The chain uses TRBV20-1 and TRBJ2-2, with D possibly matching TRBD2 (6 bases). Germline V gene data show CDR1 as DFQATT and CDR2 as SNEGSKA (reference sequence). CDR3 length: 14 amino acids. The CDR3 protein is CSARPTRRTRELFF. The CDR3, as DNA: TGCAGTGCAAGACCGACTAGACGCACCAGGGAGCTGTTTTTT.

This clonotype was counted ten times or more. V and J are TRBV20-1 and TRBJ1-1; possible D gene TRBD1, 5 bases. V was pared by 6 bases and J by 1 base, with 12 bases between. This CDR3 region has 13 residues. Germline CDR1 is DFQATT and CDR2 is SNEGSKA (reference sequence). As DNA, the CDR3 is TGCAGTGCCCAGACAGTTTCGAACACTGAAGCTTTCTTT. Amino acid sequence: CSAQTVSNTEAFF.

In its sample, this clonotype was seen many times. The V and J genes are TRBV4-3 and TRBJ1-5; no definite D call. The CDR3 loop spans 15 amino acids. V gave up 0 bases and J gave up 2 bases, with 8 bases separating them. CDR1 is LGHNA, CDR2 YSLEER, per germline. The CDR3 loop reads CASSQDYMGNQPQHF. The DNA of the CDR3 is TGCGCCAGCAGCCAAGACTACATGGGCAATCAGCCCCAGCATTTT.

This clonotype was recorded many times. The chain uses TRBV3-1 and TRBJ1-2; D ambiguous. V was shortened by 3 bases and J by 4 bases, with 12 bases between the two germline ends. CDR1 LGHDT and CDR2 YNNKEL come from the germline V gene (reference sequence). The CDR3 loop spans 14 amino acids. The CDR3 sequence is CASSQGNHLYGYTF. CDR3 sequence (DNA): TGTGCCAGCAGCCAGGGAAACCACCTCTATGGCTACACCTTC. Full variable domain (outside the CDR3, taken from reference TRBV3-1 and TRBJ1-2): DTAVSQTPKYLVTQMGNDKSIKCEQNLGHDTMYWYKQDSKKFLKIMFSYNNKELIINETVPNRFSPKSPDKAHLNLHINSLELGDSAVYFCASSQGNHLYGYTFGSGTRLTVV.

This clonotype has just one count. A read error may account for a junction end that differs from germline. The gene calls are TRBV10-3 and TRBJ2-7; TRBD1 matches 8 bases. CDR3 size: 16 residues. CDR1 is ENHRY and CDR2 is SYGVKD in the germline V gene. The CDR3 bases are TGTGTCATCAGTGAGCAGATCGGACAGGGTCCCTACGTGCAGTACTTC. This codes for CVISEQIGQGPYVQYF.

This clonotype occurred many times. V and J are TRBV7-2 and TRBJ1-1; D might be TRBD1 (5 bases). Germline V gene sequence: CDR1 SGHTA, CDR2 FQGNSA. CDR3 length equals 14 residues. Trimming took off 5 bases at V and 6 bases at J, with 16 bases between the two ends. CDR3 sequence: CASSPPGLLSEAFF. The DNA of the CDR3 is TGTGCCAGCAGCCCCCCGGGACTTTTATCTGAAGCTTTCTTT.

The table lists this clonotype with many counts. The V gene is TRBV7-6, the J gene TRBJ1-3, with TRBD1 matching 8 bases. Germline CDR1 is SGHVS and CDR2 is FNYEAQ. The V and J ends lost 3 bases and 6 bases, in that order; junction bases with no gene match: 10. CDR3 length equals 16 residues. The CDR3 DNA reads TGTGCCAGCAGCTTGAGCGGACAGGGACTTGCAAACACCATATATTTT. Protein product: CASSLSGQGLANTIYF.

Notes on this clonotype: The CDR3 end shows no conserved phenylalanine or tryptophan, and so a read error is likely. This sequence joins TRBV5-1 and TRBJ2-2; weak D call: TRBD1 (5 bases). CDR1 is SGHRS, CDR2 YFSETQ, per germline. The germline V and J ends were trimmed by 0 bases and 5 bases, with 11 bases remaining between them. The CDR3 totals 15 residues. CDR3 residues: CASSLDRPITGELFI. The CDR3 nucleotides are TGCGCCAGCAGCTTGGACAGGCCAATAACCGGGGAGCTGTTTATT.

This clonotype showed up many times. This sequence joins TRBV3-1 and TRBJ2-6; D is unresolved. V dropped 8 bases and J dropped 0 bases, with 17 bases sitting between them. CDR3 size: 17 residues. CDR1 is LGHDT, CDR2 YNNKEL, per germline (reference sequence). Here the CDR3 reads CASQKGTLSSGANVLTF. DNA for the CDR3: TGTGCCAGCCAAAAGGGTACCCTAAGCTCTGGGGCCAACGTCCTGACTTTC.

The sample holds many counts of this clonotype. The rearrangement uses TRBV10-1 and TRBJ1-1, with a possible D match to TRBD1 (5 bases). The CDR3 contains 14 residues. V lost 4 bases, J lost 5 bases, and 14 bases lay in between. CDR1 and CDR2 from the germline V gene are WNHNN and SYGVQD (reference sequence). The CDR3 here is CASSGDLGGTEAFF. CDR3 nucleotide sequence: TGCGCCAGCAGTGGGGACCTAGGTGGGACTGAAGCTTTCTTT.

This clonotype was counted ten times or more. This sequence joins TRBV5-1 and TRBJ1-2; a possible D gene is TRBD1 (5 bases). CDR1 is SGHRS, CDR2 YFSETQ, per germline. This CDR3 comprises 16 residues. The germline V and J ends were trimmed by 3 bases and 7 bases, with 22 bases remaining between them. In nucleotides, the CDR3 is TGCGCCAGCAGCTCAGACGGGAGGGGAATTGTCGCTGGCTACACCTTC. Translation: CASSSDGRGIVAGYTF. The full variable domain, rest sourced from reference TRBV5-1 and TRBJ1-2, is KAGVTQTPRYLIKTRGQQVTLSCSPISGHRSVSWYQQTPGQGLQFLFEYFSETQRNKGNFPGRFSGRQFSNSRSEMNVSTLELGDSALYLCASSSDGRGIVAGYTFGSGTRLTVV.